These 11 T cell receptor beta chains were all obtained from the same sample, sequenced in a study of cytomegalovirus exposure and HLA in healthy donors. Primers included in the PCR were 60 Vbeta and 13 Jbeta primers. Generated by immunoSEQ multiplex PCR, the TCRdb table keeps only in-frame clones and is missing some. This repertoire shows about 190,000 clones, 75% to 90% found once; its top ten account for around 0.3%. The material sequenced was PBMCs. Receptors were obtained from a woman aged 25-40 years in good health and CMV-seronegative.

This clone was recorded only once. The CDR3 nucleotides read TGTGCCAGTAGTATAGGACAGGGGACGTGGAATGAGCAGTTCTTC. This gives the protein CASSIGQGTWNEQFF. The chain couples TRBV19 to TRBJ2-1, with TRBD1 matching 8 bases. CDR1 is LNHDA and CDR2 is SQIVND in the germline V gene (reference sequence). This CDR3 spans 15 amino acids. The ends lost 1 base at V and 7 bases at J; junction bases unmatched: 6.

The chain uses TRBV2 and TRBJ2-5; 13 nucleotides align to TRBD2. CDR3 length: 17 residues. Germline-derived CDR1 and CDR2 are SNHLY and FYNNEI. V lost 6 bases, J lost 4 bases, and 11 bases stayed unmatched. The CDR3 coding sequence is TGTGCCAGCAGAGGGGGACTAGCGGGGCCACGGGGAGAGACCCAGTACTTC. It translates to CASRGGLAGPRGETQYF.

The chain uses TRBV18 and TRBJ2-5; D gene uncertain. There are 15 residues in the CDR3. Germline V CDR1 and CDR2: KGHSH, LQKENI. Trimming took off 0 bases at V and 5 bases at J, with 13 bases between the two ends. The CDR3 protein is CASSPPETQRETQYF. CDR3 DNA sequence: TGTGCCAGCTCACCACCAGAAACCCAGAGGGAGACCCAGTACTTC.

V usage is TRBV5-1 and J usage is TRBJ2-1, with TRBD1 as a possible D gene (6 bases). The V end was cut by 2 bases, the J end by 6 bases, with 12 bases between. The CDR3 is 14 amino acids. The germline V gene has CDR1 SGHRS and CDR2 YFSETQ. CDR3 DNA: TGCGCCAGCAGCTTTTCCCAAGGGGGCAATGAGCAGTTCTTC. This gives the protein CASSFSQGGNEQFF.

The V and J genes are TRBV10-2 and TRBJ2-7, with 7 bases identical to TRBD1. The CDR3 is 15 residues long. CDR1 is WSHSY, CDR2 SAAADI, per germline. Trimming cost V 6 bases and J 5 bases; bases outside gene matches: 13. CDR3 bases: TGCGCCAGCAGCCCCGAGGAGGACAGGTACCACGAGCAGTACTTC. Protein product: CASSPEEDRYHEQYF.

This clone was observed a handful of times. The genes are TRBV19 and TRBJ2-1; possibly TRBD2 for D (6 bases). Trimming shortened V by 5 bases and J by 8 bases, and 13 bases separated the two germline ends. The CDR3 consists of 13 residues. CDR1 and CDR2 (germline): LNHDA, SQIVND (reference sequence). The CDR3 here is CASSGLARHEQFF. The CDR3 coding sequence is TGTGCCAGTAGTGGTCTAGCGCGCCATGAGCAGTTCTTC.

Here the CDR3 reads CASSETGGAEAFF. DNA for the CDR3: TGTGCCAGCAGTGAGACAGGGGGCGCGGAAGCTTTCTTT. The J gene is TRBJ1-1, the V gene TRBV6-4, with 10 bases lining up with TRBD1. Per the germline V gene, CDR1 is MRHNA and CDR2 is SNTAGT. The CDR3 is 13 amino acids. V lost 3 bases, J lost 8 bases, and 3 bases stayed unmatched.

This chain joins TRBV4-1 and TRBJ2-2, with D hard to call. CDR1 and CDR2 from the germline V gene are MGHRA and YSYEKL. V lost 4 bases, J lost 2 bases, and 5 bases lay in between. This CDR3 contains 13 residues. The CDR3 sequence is CASSPSNTGELFF. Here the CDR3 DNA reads TGCGCCAGCAGCCCCTCTAACACCGGGGAGCTGTTTTTT.

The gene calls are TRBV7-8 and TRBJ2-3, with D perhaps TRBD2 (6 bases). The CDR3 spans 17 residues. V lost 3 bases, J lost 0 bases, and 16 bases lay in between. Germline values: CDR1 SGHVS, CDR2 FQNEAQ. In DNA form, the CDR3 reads TGTGCCAGCAGCTTTGTATGGGGGGAGCCTAGCACAGATACGCAGTATTTT. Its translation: CASSFVWGEPSTDTQYF.

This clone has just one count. The CDR3 DNA reads as TGCAGCGTGGAGGACAGGGGGCGATTGCCCTATGGCTACACCTTC. Its protein product is CSVEDRGRLPYGYTF. The V gene is TRBV29-1, the J gene TRBJ1-2, with 11 bases fitting TRBD1. This CDR3 contains 15 residues. Trimming at V came to 6 bases and at J to 4 bases, leaving 10 bases not matched to a gene. Germline V gene sequence: CDR1 SQVTM, CDR2 ANQGSEA.

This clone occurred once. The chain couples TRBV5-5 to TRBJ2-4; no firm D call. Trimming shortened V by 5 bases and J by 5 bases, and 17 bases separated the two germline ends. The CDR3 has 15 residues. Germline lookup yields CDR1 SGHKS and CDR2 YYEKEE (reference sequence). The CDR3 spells CASSLSTGPQNIQYF. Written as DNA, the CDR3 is TGTGCCAGCAGTTTGAGCACTGGTCCCCAAAACATTCAGTACTTC.